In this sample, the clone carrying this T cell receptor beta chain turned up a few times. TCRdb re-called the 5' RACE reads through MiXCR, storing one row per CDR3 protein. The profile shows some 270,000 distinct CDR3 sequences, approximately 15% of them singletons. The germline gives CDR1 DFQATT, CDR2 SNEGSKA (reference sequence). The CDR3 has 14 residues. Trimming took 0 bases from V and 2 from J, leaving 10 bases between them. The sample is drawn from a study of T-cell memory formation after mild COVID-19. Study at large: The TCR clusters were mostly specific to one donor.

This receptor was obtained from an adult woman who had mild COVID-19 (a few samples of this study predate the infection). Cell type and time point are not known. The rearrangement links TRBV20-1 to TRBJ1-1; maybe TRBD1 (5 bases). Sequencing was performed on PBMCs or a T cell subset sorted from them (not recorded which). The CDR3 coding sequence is TGCAGTGCTAGAGATCAAAGGGGAAACACTGAAGCTTTCTTT. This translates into CSARDQRGNTEAFF.